Shown below are 30 T cell receptor beta chains from a single sample sequenced in a study of identical twins. TCRdb called the 5' RACE reads again in MiXCR, with one record for every CDR3 protein. The profile covers 420,000 or so distinct CDR3 sequences, with roughly 18% appearing a single time and 12% taken by the ten largest. Sequenced: naive T cells sorted from blood. These receptors were taken from a man aged 45-65 years in good health.

J is TRBJ1-1 and V is TRBV6-1; perhaps TRBD1 as D (5 bases). This CDR3 is 14 amino acids long. The germline gives CDR1 MNHNS, CDR2 SASEGT. Trimming removed 6 bases from V and 10 bases from J, with 21 bases in between. The CDR3 loop is CASRNPGWGFPAFF. The CDR3 nucleotides are TGTGCCAGCAGGAACCCAGGGTGGGGGTTTCCAGCTTTCTTT.

This clonotype was counted between two and nine times. An end of the junction differs from the germline gene, which may be a read error. This chain uses TRBV5-1 with TRBJ2-5, with 7 bases matching TRBD1. This CDR3 contains 13 residues. The germline V gene has CDR1 SGHRS and CDR2 YFSETQ. CDR3 sequence (DNA): TGCGCCAGCAGCTTACTCGATCCGGGACAGCAAGACTTC. This translates into CASSLLDPGQQDF.

This clonotype was counted only a few times. The V and J genes are TRBV30 and TRBJ2-7; D possibly corresponds to TRBD1 (5 bases). CDR1 GTSNPN and CDR2 SVGIG come from the germline V gene (reference sequence). The CDR3 extends over 11 amino acids. Trimming pared 4 bases from V and 3 bases from J, leaving 7 bases between. The CDR3 region is CAWTRGYEQYF. The CDR3 coding sequence is TGTGCCTGGACTAGGGGCTACGAGCAGTACTTC.

The chain employs TRBV5-6 and TRBJ1-5; no clear D gene. The CDR3 has 14 residues. The germline V gene encodes CDR1 SGHDT and CDR2 YYEEEE. Trimming stripped 3 bases from V and 0 bases from J, with 7 bases between. CDR3 region: CASSSTDSNQPQHF. Written as DNA, the CDR3 is TGTGCCAGCAGCTCCACAGATAGCAATCAGCCCCAGCATTTT. The entire variable domain, with the rest obtained from reference TRBV5-6 and TRBJ1-5, is as follows: DAGVTQSPTHLIKTRGQQVTLRCSPKSGHDTVSWYQQALGQGPQFIFQYYEEEERQRGNFPDRFSGHQFPNYSSELNVNALLLGDSALYLCASSSTDSNQPQHFGDGTRLSIL.

The chain recombines TRBV6-5 with TRBJ1-4; D is unresolved. V lost 2 bases and J lost 2, with 9 bases in between. From germline, CDR1 is MNHEY and CDR2 SVGAGI. CDR3 length: 15 residues. The CDR3 nucleotides read TGTGCCAGCAGTTACGTCTTCGGTACTAATGAAAAACTGTTTTTT. Protein sequence: CASSYVFGTNEKLFF.

This clonotype has a count of ten or more. The chain has TRBV4-2 and TRBJ2-2; D is possibly TRBD1 (6 bases). CDR1 and CDR2 from the germline V gene are LGHNA and YNFKEQ. V was pared by 7 bases and J by 7 bases, with 10 bases between. There are 12 residues in the CDR3. CDR3 amino acids: CASIADSGELFF. DNA of the CDR3: TGTGCCAGCATCGCGGACAGCGGGGAGCTGTTTTTT.

The DNA for the CDR3 is TGTGCCAGCAGTTTATCTGGTTCTAGACCCGGGGAGCTGTTTTTT. It yields the protein CASSLSGSRPGELFF. This chain connects TRBV27 to TRBJ2-2, with D unresolved. The CDR3 consists of 15 residues. Per germline, CDR1 MNHEY and CDR2 SMNVEV (reference sequence). Trimming removed 0 bases from V and 6 bases from J, with 11 bases in between.

This clonotype has ten or more counts. The chain joins TRBV4-2 to TRBJ2-6; D is uncertain. V lost 0 bases, J lost 0 bases, and 3 bases lay in between. This CDR3 region has 15 residues. Looked up from germline, CDR1 is LGHNA and CDR2 is YNFKEQ. The CDR3 reads CASSQESSGANVLTF. The CDR3 DNA sequence: TGTGCCAGCAGCCAAGAAAGCTCTGGGGCCAACGTCCTGACTTTC.

This clonotype was picked up one time. This rearrangement joins TRBV18 to TRBJ2-7, with D hard to call. Germline CDR1 KGHSH, CDR2 LQKENI. The CDR3 is 13 amino acids. V dropped 3 bases and J dropped 2 bases, with 8 bases sitting between them. The CDR3 region is CASSPQYTYEQYF. As DNA, the CDR3 is TGTGCCAGCTCACCTCAGTATACCTACGAGCAGTACTTC.

This clonotype came up many times. This chain links TRBV7-3 with TRBJ2-3; D is perhaps TRBD2 (6 bases). Trimming removed 5 bases at V and 4 bases at J, with 13 bases between. Germline assignment: CDR1 SGHTA and CDR2 FQGTGA. CDR3 size: 14 residues. The DNA of the CDR3 is TGTGCCAGCAGCCCAACATCGGGGGCAGATACGCAGTATTTT. The encoded protein is CASSPTSGADTQYF.

The V gene is TRBV20-1, the J gene TRBJ2-7, with TRBD2 identical over 14 bases. CDR3 length: 15 residues. V was clipped by 2 bases and J by 3 bases; unmatched bases: 3. Germline V CDR1 and CDR2: DFQATT, SNEGSKA (reference sequence). Here the CDR3 reads CSARRLAGGLYEQYF. The CDR3 nucleotides are TGCAGTGCTAGACGACTAGCGGGGGGGCTCTACGAGCAGTACTTC.

CDR3: CASSFGSRTGIYNEQFF. The CDR3 nucleotides read TGTGCCAGCAGCTTTGGTTCCCGGACAGGGATCTACAATGAGCAGTTCTTC. This chain links TRBV7-8 with TRBJ2-1; 8 nucleotides agree with TRBD1. Trimming took 3 bases from V and 3 from J; bases not matched to a gene: 10. Germline assignment: CDR1 SGHVS and CDR2 FQNEAQ. The CDR3 length is 17 residues.

In its sample, this clonotype was seen many times. This chain uses TRBV5-1 with TRBJ2-3, with 8 bases that match TRBD1. V gave up 5 bases and J gave up 4 bases; unmatched junction bases: 9. This CDR3 contains 15 residues. The V gene's germline CDR1 is SGHRS and CDR2 YFSETQ. This CDR3 reads CASSFGQGGADTQYF. The CDR3 DNA is TGCGCCAGCAGTTTTGGACAGGGAGGCGCAGATACGCAGTATTTT.

The genes are TRBV28 and TRBJ2-3; D remains unclear. The V end was cut by 3 bases, the J end by 4 bases, with 23 bases between. The CDR3 sequence is 18 residues long. Germline V gene sequence: CDR1 MDHEN, CDR2 SYDVKM. CDR3 nucleotides: TGTGCCAGCAGTTTCCCCCCGGGCCAAGAAATTGGGGCAGATACGCAGTATTTT. Encoded protein: CASSFPPGQEIGADTQYF. Complete variable domain (other parts from reference TRBV28 and TRBJ2-3): DVKVTQSSRYLVKRTGEKVFLECVQDMDHENMFWYRQDPGLGLRLIYFSYDVKMKEKGDIPEGYSVSREKKERFSLILESASTNQTSMYLCASSFPPGQEIGADTQYFGPGTRLTVL.

This clonotype has more than one count but fewer than ten. The CDR3 sequence is CSAGDRVRDQPQHF. CDR3 nucleotide sequence: TGCAGTGCTGGGGACAGGGTAAGGGACCAGCCCCAGCATTTT. The rearrangement uses TRBV20-1 and TRBJ1-5, with 9 nucleotides matching TRBD1. The V segment lost 5 bases and the J segment 7 bases; nucleotides outside the gene matches: 9. This CDR3 is 14 amino acids long. Germline assignment: CDR1 DFQATT and CDR2 SNEGSKA (reference sequence).

This clonotype was picked up a small number of times. V is TRBV25-1 and J is TRBJ2-5; perhaps TRBD1 as D (5 bases). Germline V gene data show CDR1 as MGHDK and CDR2 as SYGVNS. Trimming left V 6 bases short and J 3 bases short, with 8 bases between. The CDR3 loop spans 12 amino acids. The CDR3 spells CASSVGEETQYF. The CDR3 nucleotides are TGTGCCAGCAGCGTAGGGGAAGAGACCCAGTACTTC.

This clonotype was seen only a few times. The rearrangement links TRBV18 to TRBJ1-2; TRBD1 matches at 7 bases. Germline lookup yields CDR1 KGHSH and CDR2 LQKENI. The CDR3 sequence is 17 residues long. V shed 6 bases and J 0 bases; nucleotides not matched to a gene: 13. DNA for the CDR3: TGTGCCAGCTCCCGAGGACAGGCCCTAGGGGCTAACTATGGCTACACCTTC. Protein product: CASSRGQALGANYGYTF.

This clonotype was seen at least ten times. The V call is TRBV29-1, the J call TRBJ1-1; TRBD1 might be the D (6 bases). Germline V gene sequence: CDR1 SQVTM, CDR2 ANQGSEA. The V end was cut by 8 bases, the J end by 0 bases, with 13 bases between. The CDR3 extends over 13 amino acids. The CDR3 spells CSTGTTMNTEAFF. CDR3 sequence (DNA): TGCAGCACCGGGACAACTATGAACACTGAAGCTTTCTTT.

V usage is TRBV9 and J usage is TRBJ2-5; D is perhaps TRBD2 (5 bases). Per germline, CDR1 SGDLS and CDR2 YYNGEE. V was shortened by 2 bases and J by 3 bases, with 11 bases between the two germline ends. CDR3 length equals 14 residues. CDR3: CASSVFPAEETQYF. The CDR3 bases are TGTGCCAGCAGCGTGTTTCCAGCGGAAGAGACCCAGTACTTC.

At least ten counts were recorded for this clonotype. The chain recombines TRBV20-1 with TRBJ1-2, with D perhaps matching TRBD1 (6 bases). The CDR3 length is 12 residues. The germline gives CDR1 DFQATT, CDR2 SNEGSKA (reference sequence). Trimming took 3 bases from V and 8 from J, leaving 13 bases between them. DNA of the CDR3: TGCAGTGCTAGGGGGCGGGACATCGGCTACACCTTC. Protein sequence: CSARGRDIGYTF.

The chain is built from TRBV7-8 and TRBJ1-5; possibly TRBD1 for D (5 bases). Trimming removed 4 bases at V and 1 base at J, with 17 bases between. The CDR3 loop spans 17 amino acids. Germline CDR1 and CDR2: SGHVS and FQNEAQ. Here the CDR3 reads CASSSGTVGGSNQPQHF. In DNA form, the CDR3 reads TGTGCCAGCAGCTCAGGGACGGTGGGGGGGAGCAATCAGCCCCAGCATTTT.

At least ten counts were recorded for this clonotype. The chain combines TRBV27 with TRBJ2-7; a weak D match, TRBD1 (5 bases). This CDR3 is 14 amino acids long. V lost 1 base to trimming and J lost 2 bases, with 9 bases between them. CDR1 is MNHEY, CDR2 SMNVEV, per germline (reference sequence). The CDR3: CASSLWGSPYEQYF. CDR3 DNA sequence: TGTGCCAGCAGTTTATGGGGCTCCCCCTACGAGCAGTACTTC.

This clonotype showed up just a few times. CDR3 DNA sequence: TGCGCCAGCAGCTCGCATCAGCGGGCCTCCTACAATGAGCAGTTCTTC. It encodes CASSSHQRASYNEQFF. The chain couples TRBV5-1 to TRBJ2-1; possible D gene TRBD2, 6 bases. Trimming removed 3 bases from V and 0 bases from J, with 13 bases in between. The germline V gene has CDR1 SGHRS and CDR2 YFSETQ. The CDR3 runs 16 residues.

This clonotype was observed a few times. This rearrangement joins TRBV5-1 to TRBJ2-2; possibly TRBD1 for D (5 bases). The germline gives CDR1 SGHRS, CDR2 YFSETQ. The length of the CDR3 is 15 residues. V was shortened by 0 bases and J by 1 base, with 7 bases between the two germline ends. The CDR3, as DNA: TGCGCCAGCAGCTTGGCCCAGGGGAACACCGGGGAGCTGTTTTTT. It specifies CASSLAQGNTGELFF.

This clonotype has ten or more counts. The CDR3 DNA reads as TGTGCCAGCAGTTTTCCTGGACAGGGACCGTGGTACCAGACCCAGTACTTC. This translates into CASSFPGQGPWYQTQYF. This chain joins TRBV12-3 or TRBV12-4 and TRBJ2-5; TRBD1 aligns across 8 bases. J was trimmed by 6 bases and V by 3 bases; bases with no gene match: 15. The CDR3 length is 17 residues.

As to this clonotype: This may stem from a read error, because a much larger clone lies one nucleotide away. The chain has TRBV4-2 and TRBJ2-3, with 10 positions matching TRBD2. The V segment lost 2 bases and the J segment 1 base; nucleotides outside the gene matches: 6. Germline V gene data show CDR1 as LGHNA and CDR2 as YNFKEQ. This CDR3 region has 17 residues. The CDR3 nucleotides read TGTGCCAGCAGCCAACTACGGGGGACTAGCGGCACAGATACGCAGTATTTT. Translating gives CASSQLRGTSGTDTQYF.

In its sample, this clonotype was seen many times. This chain connects TRBV28 to TRBJ2-2; TRBD2 matches 9 bases. The CDR3 contains 16 residues. Germline V gene lookup returns CDR1 MDHEN and CDR2 SYDVKM. V gave up 2 bases and J gave up 4 bases; unmatched junction bases: 5. In DNA form, the CDR3 reads TGTGCCAGCAGTTTACGGGCGGGGGGGAGCACCGGGGAGCTGTTTTTT. This translates into CASSLRAGGSTGELFF.

The gene calls are TRBV20-1 and TRBJ1-4; 9 bases fit TRBD1. V dropped 6 bases and J dropped 8; count of bases not matched to a gene: 10. Germline V gene sequence: CDR1 DFQATT, CDR2 SNEGSKA (reference sequence). The CDR3 length is 14 residues. CDR3 in amino acids: CSALPGQGNEKLFF. DNA of the CDR3: TGCAGTGCGCTACCGGGACAGGGAAACGAAAAACTGTTTTTT.

This clonotype was seen only once. The chain has TRBV2 and TRBJ1-2; 12 nucleotides match TRBD1. CDR1 SNHLY and CDR2 FYNNEI come from the germline V gene. The V and J ends lost 11 bases and 6 bases, in that order; junction bases with no gene match: 10. The CDR3 consists of 14 residues. The CDR3 sequence is CASSEGTGGNGYTF. The DNA of the CDR3 is TGTGCCTCCAGTGAAGGGACAGGGGGCAATGGCTACACCTTC. The whole variable domain, remainder taken from reference TRBV2 and TRBJ1-2, is EPEVTQTPSHQVTQMGQEVILRCVPISNHLYFYWYRQILGQKVEFLVSFYNNEISEKSEIFDDQFSVERPDGSNFTLKIRSTKLEDSAMYFCASSEGTGGNGYTFGSGTRLTVV.

A few counts support this clonotype. The rearrangement uses TRBV5-1 and TRBJ1-3; 7 bases line up with TRBD1. The CDR3 covers 18 residues. The V segment lost 0 bases and the J segment 3 bases; nucleotides outside the gene matches: 12. Germline lookup yields CDR1 SGHRS and CDR2 YFSETQ. The CDR3 loop reads CASSLGQGSETFGNTIYF. As DNA, the CDR3 is TGCGCCAGCAGCTTGGGACAGGGAAGTGAGACATTTGGAAACACCATATATTTT.